This T cell receptor beta chain is drawn from a study of tumor-infiltrating lymphocytes in localized non-small cell lung cancer. Losses at the gene ends were 0 bases for V and 4 bases for J; bases not matched to a gene: 7. CDR3 size: 17 residues. Profiling relied on immunoSEQ multiplex PCR, and the TCRdb table lists in-frame clones only, not all of them. The sample holds about 6,700 clones, about three quarters seen once. The rearrangement uses TRBV23-1 and TRBJ2-7; 12 bases fit TRBD2. TRBV23-1 is placed among ORFs of uncertain function. Sequences were obtained from uninvolved lung tissue not adjacent to the tumor. This TCR derives from a human donor with non-small cell lung cancer. The CDR3 DNA follows: TGCGCCAGCAGTCAATCCCCCACTAGCGGGGGGAAGTACGAGCAGTACTTC. Translated: CASSQSPTSGGKYEQYF.